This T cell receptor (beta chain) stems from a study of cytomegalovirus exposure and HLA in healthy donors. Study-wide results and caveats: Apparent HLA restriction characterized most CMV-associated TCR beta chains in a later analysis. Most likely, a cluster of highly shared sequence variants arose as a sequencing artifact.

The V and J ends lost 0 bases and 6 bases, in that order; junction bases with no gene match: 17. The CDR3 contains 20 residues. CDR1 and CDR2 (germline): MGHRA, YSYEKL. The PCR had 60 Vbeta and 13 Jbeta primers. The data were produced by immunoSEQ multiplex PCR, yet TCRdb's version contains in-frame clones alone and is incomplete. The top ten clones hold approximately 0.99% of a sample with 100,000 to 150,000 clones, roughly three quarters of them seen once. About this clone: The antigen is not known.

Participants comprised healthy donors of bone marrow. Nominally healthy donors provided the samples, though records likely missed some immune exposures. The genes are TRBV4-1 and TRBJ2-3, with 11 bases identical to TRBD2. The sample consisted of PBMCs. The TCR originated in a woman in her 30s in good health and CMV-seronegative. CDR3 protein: CASSQEGGGVSGGAGDTQYF. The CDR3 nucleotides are TGCGCCAGCAGCCAAGAAGGGGGAGGAGTTAGCGGGGGGGCCGGGGATACGCAGTATTTT.